This T cell receptor beta chain stems from a study of T cells of healthy individuals. Per the germline V gene, CDR1 is MDHEN and CDR2 is SYDVKM. The V and J ends lost 4 bases and 0 bases respectively, with 16 bases between them. CDR3 length: 16 amino acids. In this sample, this clonotype turned up a few times. TCRdb re-called the 5' RACE reads with MiXCR, one entry per CDR3 protein. The repertoire includes approximately 100,000 distinct CDR3 sequences, approximately 16% of them detected once, and about 6.2% sits in the top ten. The receptor was isolated from a human donor in good health. The V gene is TRBV28, the J gene TRBJ2-7, with D perhaps matching TRBD2 (6 bases). The CDR3 loop is CASSSSGTSSSYEQYF. Written as DNA, the CDR3 is TGTGCCAGCAGTTCCTCCGGGACTTCTAGCTCCTACGAGCAGTACTTC.